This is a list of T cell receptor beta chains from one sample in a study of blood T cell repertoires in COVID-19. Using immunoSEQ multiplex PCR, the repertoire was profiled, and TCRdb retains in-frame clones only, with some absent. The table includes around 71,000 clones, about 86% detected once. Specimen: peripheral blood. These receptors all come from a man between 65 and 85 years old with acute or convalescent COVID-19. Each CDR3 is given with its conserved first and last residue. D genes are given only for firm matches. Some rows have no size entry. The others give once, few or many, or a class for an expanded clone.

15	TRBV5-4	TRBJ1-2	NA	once	CASSITLAANYGYTF	TGTGCCAGCAGCATTACGCTGGCCGCTAACTATGGCTACACCTTC
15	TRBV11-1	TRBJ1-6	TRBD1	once	CASNLGGTGNSPLHF	TGTGCCAGCAACCTGGGCGGGACAGGCAATTCACCCCTCCACTTT
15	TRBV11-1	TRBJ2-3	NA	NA	CASSPEGRNTDTQYF	TGTGCCAGCAGCCCGGAGGGAAGGAACACAGATACGCAGTATTTT
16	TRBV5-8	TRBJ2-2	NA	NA	CASSSSFPSNTGELFF	TGTGCCAGCAGCTCCTCCTTCCCGTCGAACACCGGGGAGCTGTTTTTT
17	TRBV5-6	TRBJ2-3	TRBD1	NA	CASSLVGQGEPTDTQYF	TGTGCCAGCAGCTTGGTGGGACAGGGAGAACCCACAGATACGCAGTATTTT
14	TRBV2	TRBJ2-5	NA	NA	CASIPVWASETQYF	TGTGCCAGCATCCCTGTGTGGGCTTCAGAGACCCAGTACTTC
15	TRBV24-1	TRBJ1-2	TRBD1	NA	CATSEPGQGPRGYTF	TGTGCCACCAGTGAACCAGGACAGGGTCCCCGTGGCTACACCTTC
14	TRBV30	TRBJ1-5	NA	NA	CAWKRAGSNQPQHF	TGTGCCTGGAAAAGGGCGGGTAGCAATCAGCCCCAGCATTTT
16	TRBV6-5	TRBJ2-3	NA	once	CASSSSTSGRVNTQYF	NA
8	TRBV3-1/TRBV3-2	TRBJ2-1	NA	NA	CASSPGVF	TGTGCCAGCAGCCCCGGGGTCTTC
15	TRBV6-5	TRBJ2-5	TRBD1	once	CASSHRQGPQETQYF	TGTGCCAGCAGTCACAGACAGGGGCCACAAGAGACCCAGTACTTC
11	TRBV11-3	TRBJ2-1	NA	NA	CASSTSNEQFF	TGTGCCAGCAGCACATCCAATGAGCAGTTCTTC
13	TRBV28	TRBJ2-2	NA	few	CASKDSNTGELFF	TGTGCCAGCAAAGACAGCAACACCGGGGAGCTGTTTTTT
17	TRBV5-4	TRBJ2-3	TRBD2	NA	CASSSQRGGSSTDTQYF	TGTGCCAGCAGCTCTCAGCGGGGGGGATCTAGCACAGATACGCAGTATTTT
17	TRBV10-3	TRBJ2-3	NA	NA	CAISGTAGFGNTDTQYF	TGTGCCATCAGTGGGACGGCGGGGTTTGGGAACACAGATACGCAGTATTTT
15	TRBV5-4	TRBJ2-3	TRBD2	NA	CASSLDSGTADTQYF	TGTGCCAGCAGCTTGGATAGCGGGACGGCAGATACGCAGTATTTT
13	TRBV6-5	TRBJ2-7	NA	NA	CASERNLNGEQYF	TGTGCCAGCGAGCGGAACCTAAATGGCGAGCAGTACTTC
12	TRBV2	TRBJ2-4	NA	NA	CASSETENIQYF	TGTGCCAGCAGTGAGACAGAAAACATTCAGTACTTC
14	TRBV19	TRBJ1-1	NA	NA	CASSMGGANTEAFF	TGTGCCAGTAGTATGGGGGGGGCGAACACTGAAGCTTTCTTT
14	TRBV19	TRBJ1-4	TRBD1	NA	CASSISRQGGVLFF	TGTGCCAGTAGTATCTCCCGACAGGGAGGAGTCCTGTTTTTT
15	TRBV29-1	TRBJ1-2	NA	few	CSVLVTQGFQTGYTF	TGCAGCGTTCTTGTCACCCAGGGTTTCCAGACGGGCTACACCTTC